A selection of T cell receptor beta chains follows, all from one sample in a study of CD8+ T cells in alopecia areata. Using immunoSEQ multiplex PCR, the repertoire was profiled, and TCRdb retains in-frame clones only, with some absent. The repertoire holds about 180,000 clones, with about 61% as singletons. The sequencing used CD4+ T cells sorted from blood, collected at approximately week 56, from a patient treated with tofacitinib. The source of these receptors is a human donor with alopecia areata. Both conserved end residues are part of each CDR3. The D gene is left open where the match is weak.

d_gene,v_gene,j_gene,CDR3aa
NA,TRBV29-1,TRBJ2-3,CSVELGGTDTQYF
NA,TRBV5-1,TRBJ2-2,CASSSRQGNGELFF
NA,TRBV5-6,TRBJ2-3,CASSFRDRGTDTQYF
NA,TRBV11-2,TRBJ1-1,CASSHPGRADTEAFF
TRBD1,TRBV29-1,TRBJ2-5,CSVERQGQAVETQYF
TRBD1,TRBV5-1,TRBJ2-7,CASSDRTGPKVYEQYF
NA,TRBV2,TRBJ1-1,CASSSGQGRAFF
TRBD1,TRBV7-3,TRBJ2-5,CASSLNPGGEGETQYF
NA,TRBV5-1,TRBJ2-3,CASSLGDSGYTDTQYF
TRBD1,TRBV6-6,TRBJ1-6,CAITGQGRNSPLHF
NA,TRBV19,TRBJ1-6,CASSTTRGNSPLHF
NA,TRBV6-1,TRBJ2-5,CASSEGEGRETQYF
TRBD1,TRBV7-8,TRBJ2-1,CASRGQGIIHSDNEQFF
TRBD1,TRBV25-1,TRBJ1-1,CASSESLDRGGQAFF
NA,TRBV6-6,TRBJ2-5,CASRRIQETQYF
NA,TRBV9,TRBJ1-2,CASSPSGAGNYGYTF
NA,TRBV7-2,TRBJ2-7,CASSPGRPGTPDGQYF
NA,TRBV7-2,TRBJ1-2,CASSFERGPYGYTF
NA,TRBV29-1,TRBJ1-1,CSVRSVNTEAFF
NA,TRBV5-1,TRBJ2-3,CATGKESPWDTQYF
NA,TRBV29-1,TRBJ1-5,CSAGTGINQPQHF
NA,TRBV30,TRBJ1-1,CAWSVMGVYRNTEAFF
NA,TRBV7-9,TRBJ2-1,CASSRGYERFF
NA,TRBV5-6,TRBJ2-3,CASSPSGDTQYF
NA,TRBV27,TRBJ2-3,CASSPGTDTQYF
NA,TRBV5-1,TRBJ1-4,CASSPQGGGEKLFF
NA,TRBV11-1,TRBJ2-5,CASSLASSRSLQETQYF
NA,TRBV18,TRBJ2-4,CASSPPGTSGRTYF